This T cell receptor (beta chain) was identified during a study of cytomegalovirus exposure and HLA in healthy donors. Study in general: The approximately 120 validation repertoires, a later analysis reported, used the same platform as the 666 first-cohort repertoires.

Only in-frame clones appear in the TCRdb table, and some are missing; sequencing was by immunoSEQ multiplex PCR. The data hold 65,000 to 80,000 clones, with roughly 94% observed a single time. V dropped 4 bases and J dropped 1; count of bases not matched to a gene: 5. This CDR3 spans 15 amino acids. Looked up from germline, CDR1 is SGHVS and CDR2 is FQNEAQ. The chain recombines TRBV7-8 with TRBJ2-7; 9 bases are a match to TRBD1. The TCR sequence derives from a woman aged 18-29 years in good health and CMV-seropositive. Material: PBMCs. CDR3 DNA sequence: TGTGCCAGCAGCTACACCGGGACAGGGTCCTACGAGCAGTACTTC. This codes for CASSYTGTGSYEQYF. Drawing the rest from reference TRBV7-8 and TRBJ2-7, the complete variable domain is GAGVSQSPRYKVAKRGQDVALRCDPISGHVSLFWYQQALGQGPEFLTYFQNEAQLDKSGLPSDRFFAERPEGSVSTLKIQRTQQEDSAVYLCASSYTGTGSYEQYFGPGTRLTVT.